Following are 14 T cell receptor beta chains from one sample sequenced in a study of response to subunit inactivated influenza vaccine. Using its own MiXCR run on the RT-PCR reads, TCRdb lists one record per CDR3 protein. The sample carries roughly 540,000 distinct CDR3 sequences, 20% to 25% recorded once. Another study also made use of these data, one on T cells expressing NK-cell markers. That investigation notes: For TCR beta, cDNA was produced by 5'RACE template switching with UMIs.

Specimen: CD4+ T cells sorted from PBMCs, collected approximately 13 days after vaccination. The receptors were gathered from a man aged 50 or older who received an inactivated influenza vaccine.

This clonotype was seen only once. The rearrangement joins TRBV5-5 to TRBJ2-3; D is uncertain. This CDR3 has 13 amino acids. Per the germline V gene, CDR1 is SGHKS and CDR2 is YYEKEE (reference sequence). Trimming stripped 3 bases from V and 0 bases from J, with 5 bases between. CDR3 region: CASSSYSTDTQYF. CDR3 bases: TGTGCCAGCAGCTCCTACAGCACAGATACGCAGTATTTT.

This clonotype showed up many times. The chain links TRBV12-3 or TRBV12-4 to TRBJ1-4; possible D gene TRBD1, 6 bases. V was cut by 6 bases and J by 8 bases, with 13 bases left in between. CDR3 length: 13 amino acids. CDR3 DNA sequence: TGTGCCAGCAGACCACAGGGAGGAGAAAAACTGTTTTTT. Protein product: CASRPQGGEKLFF.

This chain connects TRBV12-3 or TRBV12-4 to TRBJ1-4, with TRBD1 matching 9 bases. V lost 6 bases, J lost 6 bases, and 8 bases stayed unmatched. The CDR3 extends over 15 amino acids. This CDR3 is CASSLHRGRDEKLFF. The CDR3 DNA is TGTGCCAGCAGCCTTCACAGGGGGCGCGATGAAAAACTGTTTTTT.

For the CDR3, the DNA is TGTGCCACCAGCAGAGTGAGATTCCAAGAGACCCAGTACTTC. It yields the protein CATSRVRFQETQYF. This chain connects TRBV15 to TRBJ2-5; D uncertain. The V end lost 1 base, the J end lost 1 base, and 7 bases lay between the germline ends. Germline-derived CDR1 and CDR2 are LNHNV and YYDKDF (reference sequence). The CDR3 consists of 14 residues.

J is TRBJ2-5 and V is TRBV27; 13 bases line up with TRBD2. The CDR3 has 17 residues. With 6 bases clipped from V and 5 bases from J, the junction kept 12 bases outside the gene matches. Per germline, CDR1 MNHEY and CDR2 SMNVEV (reference sequence). The CDR3 nucleotides are TGTGCCAGCAGCCGAATGGTACTAGCGGGAGGGCGGGAGACCCAGTACTTC. This sequence encodes CASSRMVLAGGRETQYF.

This clonotype was picked up a small number of times. The chain links TRBV5-1 to TRBJ1-4, with D possibly matching TRBD1 (6 bases). Germline loops: CDR1 SGHRS, CDR2 YFSETQ. Trimming stripped 0 bases from V and 7 bases from J, with 10 bases between. The CDR3 covers 14 residues. CDR3 protein: CASSLEQGGEKLFF. In DNA, the CDR3 is TGCGCCAGCAGCTTGGAACAGGGAGGTGAAAAACTGTTTTTT.

The chain employs TRBV6-2 or TRBV6-3 and TRBJ2-1; TRBD2 might be the D (5 bases). The V gene's germline CDR1 is MNHEY and CDR2 SVGEGT. The CDR3 extends over 14 amino acids. Trimming removed 2 bases at V and 5 bases at J, with 10 bases between. CDR3 residues: CASSYGWRDNEQFF. DNA of the CDR3: TGTGCCAGCAGTTACGGCTGGCGGGACAATGAGCAGTTCTTC.

This clonotype was seen a handful of times. The gene calls are TRBV20-1 and TRBJ2-6; no reliable D call. The CDR3 runs to 13 residues. Germline V gene lookup returns CDR1 DFQATT and CDR2 SNEGSKA (reference sequence). V lost 5 bases and J lost 2, with 7 bases in between. The CDR3 region is CSASRPGANVLTF. As DNA, the CDR3 is TGCAGTGCTTCCCGCCCTGGGGCCAACGTCCTGACTTTC.

The V gene is TRBV7-3, the J gene TRBJ2-1; no reliable D call. V was trimmed by 1 base and J by 13 bases, leaving 14 bases between them. Germline loops: CDR1 SGHTA, CDR2 FQGTGA. The CDR3 contains 13 residues. CDR3 sequence: CASSLIVGREQFF. Here the CDR3 DNA reads TGTGCCAGCAGCTTAATTGTAGGACGTGAACAGTTCTTC.

This clonotype was detected ten times or more. The chain recombines TRBV7-9 with TRBJ2-7; no clear D gene. Trimming shortened V by 3 bases and J by 2 bases, and 8 bases separated the two germline ends. The CDR3 has 13 residues. Germline V lookup: CDR1 SEHNR, CDR2 FQNEAQ (reference sequence). The CDR3 is CASSLDGPYEQYF. CDR3 DNA: TGTGCCAGCAGCTTGGACGGTCCCTACGAGCAGTACTTC.

The gene calls are TRBV18 and TRBJ2-3; D remains ambiguous. Germline assignment: CDR1 KGHSH and CDR2 LQKENI. V dropped 2 bases and J dropped 0 bases, with 12 bases sitting between them. The CDR3 spans 16 residues. In DNA, the CDR3 is TGTGCCAGCTCACCAGGAGCGCCGATTAGCACAGATACGCAGTATTTT. Encoded protein: CASSPGAPISTDTQYF.

The chain employs TRBV5-1 and TRBJ2-7, with 11 bases aligning to TRBD1. The germline V gene encodes CDR1 SGHRS and CDR2 YFSETQ. CDR3 size: 18 residues. With 2 bases clipped from V and 1 base from J, the junction kept 11 bases outside the gene matches. The CDR3 DNA sequence: TGCGCCAGCAGCTTAATCGGACAGGGGGCGAGACTTTCCTACGAGCAGTACTTC. Translation gives CASSLIGQGARLSYEQYF.

The table lists this clonotype with a few counts. The V and J genes are TRBV5-6 and TRBJ2-2, with 8 bases that match TRBD1. Germline-derived CDR1 and CDR2 are SGHDT and YYEEEE. V shed 1 base and J 3 bases; nucleotides not matched to a gene: 5. The CDR3 extends over 16 amino acids. CDR3 amino acids: CASSLLGQGDTGELFF. As DNA, the CDR3 is TGTGCCAGCAGCTTGTTAGGACAGGGAGACACCGGGGAGCTGTTTTTT.

This clonotype was seen a handful of times. This chain uses TRBV20-1 with TRBJ1-5; no definite D call. Germline CDR1 reads DFQATT; CDR2 reads SNEGSKA (reference sequence). Trimming cost V 4 bases and J 2 bases, with 18 bases left between them. The CDR3 covers 16 residues. CDR3 DNA: TGCAGTGCTAACCCGACGGTACTTGGGGGCAATCAGCCCCAGCATTTT. Its protein product is CSANPTVLGGNQPQHF.